This TCR beta chain appears in the sequencing data of a study of follicular helper T cells after annual influenza vaccination. The time point denotes: 2014-2015 season, 7 days after vaccination. Turning to this clone: Its antigen is as yet unknown.

V lost 0 bases, J lost 7 bases, and 10 bases lay in between. The CDR3 runs to 14 residues. Study-level points and caveats: ICOS+CD38+ cTfh clonality change tracked circulating plasmablast frequency change.

Generated by immunoSEQ multiplex PCR, the TCRdb table keeps only in-frame clones and is missing some. Altogether about 15,000 clones are present, roughly 83% being singletons, with the ten largest covering about 1.3%. The receptor comes from an adult who received the influenza vaccine. The chain has TRBV5-3 and TRBJ1-4; possible D gene TRBD1, 6 bases. TRBV5-3 is classed as an ORF, of uncertain function. The sequencing used CXCR5+ CD38- circulating T follicular helper cells from blood, collected 7 days after influenza vaccination. The sample's subset: circulating Tfh, non-naive CD4+CXCR5+PD-1+ (ICOS+CD38+ or ICOS-CD38-). This CDR3 reads CARSLGQVAEKLFF. Written as DNA, the CDR3 is TGTGCCAGAAGCTTGGGACAGGTGGCTGAAAAACTGTTTTTT.